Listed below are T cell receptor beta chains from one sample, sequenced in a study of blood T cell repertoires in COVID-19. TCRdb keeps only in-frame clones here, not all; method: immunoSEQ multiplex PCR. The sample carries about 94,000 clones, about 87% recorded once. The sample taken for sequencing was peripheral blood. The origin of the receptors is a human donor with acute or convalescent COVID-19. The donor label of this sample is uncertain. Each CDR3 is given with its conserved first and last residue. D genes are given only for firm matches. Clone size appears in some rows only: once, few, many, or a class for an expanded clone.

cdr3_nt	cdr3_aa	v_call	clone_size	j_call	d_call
TGTGCCAGCAGCCAATCTCCTGAAAAACTGTTTTTT	CASSQSPEKLFF	TRBV3-1/TRBV3-2	.	TRBJ1-4	.
TGTGCCAGCAGCTTAGGGCAGACATCTAATGAAAAACTGTTTTTT	CASSLGQTSNEKLFF	TRBV7-9	.	TRBJ1-4	.
TGCGCCAGCAGCTTGAACAGGGCTAACTATGGCTACACCTTC	CASSLNRANYGYTF	TRBV5-1	.	TRBJ1-2	.
TGTGCCTGGAGTGTACGGGTTTCTAGCGGGGGGCTATACGAGCAGTACTTC	CAWSVRVSSGGLYEQYF	TRBV30	.	TRBJ2-7	TRBD2
TGTGCCAGTAGTATAGACCCGAATGAGCAGTTCTTC	CASSIDPNEQFF	TRBV19	.	TRBJ2-1	.
TGTGCCAGCAGTCGGGGTGCCAATGAGCAGTTCTTC	CASSRGANEQFF	TRBV5-8	.	TRBJ2-1	.
TGTGCCAGCAGCGAAAACCTAGGACAGCTACGGCCCCAGCATTTT	CASSENLGQLRPQHF	TRBV2	.	TRBJ1-5	.
TGCGCCAGCAGCCCGACCGCGGGGGCCCTGAGCCAAGAGACCCAGTACTTC	CASSPTAGALSQETQYF	TRBV4-1	.	TRBJ2-5	.
TGTGGCGTGATACGGGGGTGGAAGCAGCCCCAGCATTTT	CGVIRGWKQPQHF	TRBV27	.	TRBJ1-5	.
TGCGCCAGCAGCTGGGGACAGGGCGTTAGTGGAAACACCATATATTTT	CASSWGQGVSGNTIYF	TRBV5-1	once	TRBJ1-3	TRBD1